This TCR beta chain was recovered during a study of vaccination effects on CD4 cells after COVID-19. Study results and limitations: By a late point after vaccination, infection- and vaccine-induced clones had shrunk markedly through clonal contraction.

Using viral peptide pools, the ViraFEST assay grew out antigen-specific CD4+ T cells prior to sequencing. Subsequent to a culture period of nine to ten days, CD4+ T cells were isolated. Vaccine recipients lacked prior SARS-CoV-2 infection and had negative nucleocapsid antibodies. PBMC were cultured at a few million per well with around 10 IU/ml IL-2 and 7.5 to 10 ug/ml peptides. Germline V gives CDR1 LGHDT, CDR2 YNNKEL (reference sequence). Trimming stripped 0 bases from V and 5 bases from J, with 11 bases between. The CDR3 runs to 15 residues. Notes on this clone: Its antigen is currently unknown.

Measured with immunoSEQ multiplex PCR; TCRdb has only the in-frame clones, and not every one. This table has just over 20,000 clones, 73% appearing once. The material sequenced was CD4+ T cells from PBMCs cultured with HCoV-NL63 spike peptides, taken before COVID-19 vaccination. The genes are TRBV3-1 (or the pseudogene TRBV3-2) and TRBJ1-3; the D is unclear. The origin of this receptor is a human donor who received a COVID-19 vaccine. The CDR3 reads CASSQDGAGRNTIYF. CDR3 sequence (DNA): TGTGCCAGCAGCCAAGATGGCGCAGGCCGAAACACCATATATTTT.